The 10 T cell receptor beta chains below all came from one sample that was sequenced in a study of identical twins. A single record per CDR3 protein comes from TCRdb applying MiXCR to the 5' RACE reads. The table lists about 700,000 distinct CDR3 sequences, 8.6% of them singletons, with 0.98% in the top ten. These data are also associated with another study on yellow fever vaccine responses in identical twins.

Sequencing was performed on PBMCs. These receptors were collected from a woman younger than 30 in good health.

This clonotype has just a few counts. V and J are TRBV5-1 and TRBJ1-1; no reliable D call. Germline CDR1 and CDR2: SGHRS and YFSETQ. The length of the CDR3 is 15 residues. V was pared by 0 bases and J by 3 bases, with 12 bases between. This CDR3 reads CASSLDGTLDTEAFF. The CDR3 region has the DNA TGCGCCAGCAGCTTGGATGGCACTTTGGACACTGAAGCTTTCTTT.

The rearrangement joins TRBV20-1 to TRBJ2-7, with TRBD2 as a possible D gene (6 bases). Trimming cost V 4 bases and J 0 bases, with 10 bases left between them. CDR3 length: 13 amino acids. The germline V gene encodes CDR1 DFQATT and CDR2 SNEGSKA (reference sequence). This chain's CDR3 is CSAKGRGSYEQYF. The CDR3, as DNA: TGCAGTGCTAAGGGGCGGGGCTCCTACGAGCAGTACTTC.

This clonotype appeared a few times. The CDR3 bases are TGTGCCAGCGAAGGGACAGGGGGCACGTACAATGAGCAGTTCTTC. Amino acids: CASEGTGGTYNEQFF. The chain links TRBV6-1 to TRBJ2-1; 12 bases fit TRBD1. This CDR3 is 15 amino acids long. Germline V gene lookup returns CDR1 MNHNS and CDR2 SASEGT. The V segment lost 8 bases and the J segment 4 bases; nucleotides outside the gene matches: 6.

This clonotype has ten or more counts. The chain has TRBV5-1 and TRBJ2-7, with 9 bases lining up with TRBD1. CDR1 SGHRS and CDR2 YFSETQ come from the germline V gene. The V and J ends lost 4 bases and 2 bases, in that order; junction bases with no gene match: 4. This CDR3 is 14 amino acids long. The CDR3 loop reads CASSRDRAPYEQYF. In DNA form, the CDR3 reads TGCGCCAGCAGCCGGGACAGGGCACCCTACGAGCAGTACTTC.

This chain joins TRBV29-1 and TRBJ2-1; possibly TRBD1 for D (6 bases). V was shortened by 0 bases and J by 5 bases, with 11 bases between the two germline ends. Germline values: CDR1 SQVTM, CDR2 ANQGSEA. CDR3 size: 14 residues. This chain's CDR3 is CSVEDETGNNEQFF. In DNA form, the CDR3 reads TGCAGCGTTGAAGATGAGACAGGCAACAATGAGCAGTTCTTC.

This clonotype was recorded a few times. V usage is TRBV29-1 and J usage is TRBJ2-3; D gene uncertain. V was pared by 7 bases and J by 2 bases, with 13 bases between. The CDR3 is 13 amino acids. The germline V gene encodes CDR1 SQVTM and CDR2 ANQGSEA. This CDR3 reads CSASPRYTDTQYF. CDR3 coding DNA: TGCAGCGCCTCCCCGAGATACACAGATACGCAGTATTTT.

This clonotype has more than one count but fewer than ten. The J gene is TRBJ1-2, the V gene TRBV7-9; D not resolved. Germline V CDR1 and CDR2: SEHNR, FQNEAQ (reference sequence). The V and J ends lost 2 bases and 2 bases respectively, with 12 bases between them. This CDR3 region has 15 residues. CDR3 bases: TGTGCCAGCAGCTTATTGTGGGGAGACAACTATGGCTACACCTTC. This sequence encodes CASSLLWGDNYGYTF.

The chain combines TRBV7-2 with TRBJ2-7; TRBD1 might be the D (6 bases). Germline-derived CDR1 and CDR2 are SGHTA and FQGNSA. This CDR3 has 14 amino acids. V lost 6 bases and J 1 base, leaving 13 bases between the germline ends. The CDR3 sequence is CASRYRVGSYEQYF. The DNA of the CDR3 is TGTGCCAGCAGATACAGGGTAGGGTCCTACGAGCAGTACTTC.

Many counts were recorded for this clonotype. The genes are TRBV7-9 and TRBJ1-1; 9 bases are a match to TRBD1. This CDR3 contains 14 residues. CDR1 is SEHNR and CDR2 is FQNEAQ in the germline V gene (reference sequence). Unmatched junction bases numbered 4, after V lost 5 bases and J lost 3 bases. DNA for the CDR3: TGTGCCAGCAGCCCTAGGACAGGGGACACTGAAGCTTTCTTT. This gives the protein CASSPRTGDTEAFF. Together with reference TRBV7-9 and TRBJ1-1, the CDR3 gives the full variable domain: DTGVSQNPRHKITKRGQNVTFRCDPISEHNRLYWYRQTLGQGPEFLTYFQNEAQLEKSRLLSDRFSAERPKGSFSTLEIQRTEQGDSAMYLCASSPRTGDTEAFFGQGTRLTVV.

V usage is TRBV6-6 and J usage is TRBJ1-2; D is unclear. V gave up 6 bases and J gave up 5 bases, with 13 bases separating them. The germline gives CDR1 MNHNY, CDR2 SVGAGI (reference sequence). This CDR3 has 13 amino acids. CDR3 nucleotides: TGTGCCAGCAGCCCCCTCGGACGGTATGGCTACACCTTC. Its protein is CASSPLGRYGYTF.